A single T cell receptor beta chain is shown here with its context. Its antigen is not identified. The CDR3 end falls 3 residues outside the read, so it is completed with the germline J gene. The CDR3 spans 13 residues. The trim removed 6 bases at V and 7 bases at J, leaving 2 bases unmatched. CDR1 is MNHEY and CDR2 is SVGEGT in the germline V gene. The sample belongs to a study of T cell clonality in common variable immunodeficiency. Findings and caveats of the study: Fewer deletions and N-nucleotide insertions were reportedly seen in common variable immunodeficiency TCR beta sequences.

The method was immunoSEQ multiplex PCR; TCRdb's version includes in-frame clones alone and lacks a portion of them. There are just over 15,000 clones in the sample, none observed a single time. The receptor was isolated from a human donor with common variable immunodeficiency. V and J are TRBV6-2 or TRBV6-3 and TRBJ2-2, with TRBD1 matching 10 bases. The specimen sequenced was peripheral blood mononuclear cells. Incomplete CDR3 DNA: TGTGCCAGCAGGGACAGGGGGATCGGGGAG. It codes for CASRDRGIGE. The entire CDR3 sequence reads CASRDRGIGELFF.